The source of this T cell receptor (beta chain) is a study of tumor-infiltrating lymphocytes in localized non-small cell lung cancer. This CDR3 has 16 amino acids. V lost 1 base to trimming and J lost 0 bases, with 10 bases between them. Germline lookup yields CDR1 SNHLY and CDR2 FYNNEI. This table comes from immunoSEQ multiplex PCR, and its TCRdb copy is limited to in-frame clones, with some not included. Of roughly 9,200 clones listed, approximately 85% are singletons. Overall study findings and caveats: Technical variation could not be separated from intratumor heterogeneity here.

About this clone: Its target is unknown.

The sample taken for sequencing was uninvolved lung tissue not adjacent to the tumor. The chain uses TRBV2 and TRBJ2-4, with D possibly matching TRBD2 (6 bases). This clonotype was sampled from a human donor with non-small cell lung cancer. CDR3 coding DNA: TGTGCCAGCAGTGAAGGGGCGGGGATAGCCAAAAACATTCAGTACTTC. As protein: CASSEGAGIAKNIQYF.